Shown below are 13 T cell receptor beta chains from a single sample sequenced in a study of graft-versus-host responses after intestinal transplantation. The protocol was immunoSEQ multiplex PCR, while the TCRdb copy is restricted to in-frame clones and leaves out a portion. This sample has fewer than 55,000 clones, with about 95% found just once. The antigens these receptors bind are not known. This specimen was unstimulated CD8+ T cells sorted from spleen or lymph node cells, taken before transplant. The receptors originated from a human donor who was the organ donor for an intestinal transplant.

V gene TRBV5-1 combines with J gene TRBJ2-3, with 9 bases lining up with TRBD2. Losses at the gene ends were 4 bases for V and 1 base for J; bases not matched to a gene: 16. Germline V CDR1 and CDR2: SGHRS, YFSETQ. The CDR3 extends over 19 amino acids. CDR3 protein: CASSVVVVVERGGTDTQYF. The CDR3 nucleotides are TGCGCCAGCAGCGTGGTGGTGGTCGTGGAGCGGGGGGGCACAGATACGCAGTATTTT.

The chain employs TRBV16 and TRBJ2-7; 9 positions match TRBD1. The CDR3 sequence is 18 residues long. The V segment lost 4 bases and the J segment 1 base; nucleotides outside the gene matches: 14. Per the germline V gene, CDR1 is KGHSY and CDR2 is FQNENV. The CDR3 nucleotides are TGTGCCAGCAGCCTTAAAACCCCCGGGACAGGGAATTCCTACGAGCAGTACTTC. Residues: CASSLKTPGTGNSYEQYF.

This rearrangement joins TRBV19 to TRBJ2-5, with TRBD2 matching 12 bases. The V and J ends lost 5 bases and 5 bases, in that order; junction bases with no gene match: 9. This CDR3 has 16 residues. Germline values: CDR1 LNHDA, CDR2 SQIVND (reference sequence). CDR3 nucleotides: TGTGCCAGTAGTGACCTAGCGGGGGGGCACCGGGAGACCCAGTACTTC. It specifies CASSDLAGGHRETQYF.

The chain has TRBV6-5 and TRBJ2-3, with TRBD1 matching over 9 bases. The CDR3 sequence is 15 residues long. The germline V gene has CDR1 MNHEY and CDR2 SVGAGI. The junction had 8 bases not matched to a gene; V was cut back by 5 bases and J by 5 bases. The CDR3 DNA reads TGTGCCAGCAGTGGGCGGACAGGGGATGGAGATACGCAGTATTTT. Encoded protein: CASSGRTGDGDTQYF.

This chain joins TRBV4-1 and TRBJ1-1, with D possibly TRBD1 on 6 matching bases. Germline V CDR1 and CDR2: MGHRA, YSYEKL. Trimming shortened V by 3 bases and J by 7 bases, and 15 bases separated the two germline ends. This CDR3 region has 14 residues. CDR3 bases: TGCGCCAGCAGCCAGGACACAGGGAACTATGAAGCTTTCTTT. Encoded protein: CASSQDTGNYEAFF.

The gene calls are TRBV30 and TRBJ1-5; 8 nucleotides align to TRBD1. V was pared by 2 bases and J by 7 bases, with 7 bases of the junction left unmatched. In germline, CDR1 is GTSNPN, CDR2 SVGIG (reference sequence). The CDR3 loop spans 14 amino acids. CDR3 residues: CAWSNGQGGQPQHF. CDR3 DNA: TGTGCCTGGAGTAACGGACAGGGAGGGCAGCCCCAGCATTTT.

The CDR3 sequence is CASSLAGASGTYEQYF. The CDR3 region has the DNA TGCGCCAGCAGCTTGGCCGGGGCTAGCGGGACCTACGAGCAGTACTTC. This sequence joins TRBV5-1 and TRBJ2-7; 9 nucleotides agree with TRBD2. Germline lookup yields CDR1 SGHRS and CDR2 YFSETQ. The CDR3 extends over 16 amino acids. The J segment lost 2 bases and the V segment lost 0 bases, leaving 6 bases of the junction unmatched.

The gene calls are TRBV7-9 and TRBJ1-2, with D tentatively TRBD1 (6 bases). CDR1 SEHNR and CDR2 FQNEAQ come from the germline V gene (reference sequence). V lost 1 base, J lost 4 bases, and 25 bases lay in between. CDR3 size: 19 residues. CDR3 residues: CASSLGIFVTGHAGYGYTF. In DNA form, the CDR3 reads TGTGCCAGCAGCTTAGGAATTTTCGTGACAGGACACGCGGGCTATGGCTACACCTTC. The whole variable domain, filled in from reference TRBV7-9 and TRBJ1-2, reads DTGVSQNPRHKITKRGQNVTFRCDPISEHNRLYWYRQTLGQGPEFLTYFQNEAQLEKSRLLSDRFSAERPKGSFSTLEIQRTEQGDSAMYLCASSLGIFVTGHAGYGYTFGSGTRLTVV.

V gene TRBV5-4 combines with J gene TRBJ2-1; D gene unclear. V lost 1 base and J 8 bases, leaving 10 bases between the germline ends. The CDR3 covers 13 residues. Per germline, CDR1 SGHNT and CDR2 YYREEE (reference sequence). CDR3 nucleotide sequence: TGTGCCAGCAGCTTGCGGGTTGGGGATGAGCAGTTCTTC. It specifies CASSLRVGDEQFF. Using reference TRBV5-4 and TRBJ2-1 for the parts outside the CDR3, the full variable domain is ETGVTQSPTHLIKTRGQQVTLRCSSQSGHNTVSWYQQALGQGPQFIFQYYREEENGRGNFPPRFSGLQFPNYSSELNVNALELDDSALYLCASSLRVGDEQFFGPGTRLTVL.

The CDR3 sequence is CAWSSVDEQFF. The CDR3 DNA reads TGTGCCTGGAGCAGCGTAGATGAGCAGTTCTTC. The J gene is TRBJ2-1, the V gene TRBV30; D not resolved. Germline V lookup: CDR1 GTSNPN, CDR2 SVGIG (reference sequence). CDR3 length equals 11 residues. Trimming removed 3 bases from V and 8 bases from J, with 8 bases in between.

The chain uses TRBV28 and TRBJ1-5; D perhaps matches TRBD1 (6 bases). The CDR3 runs to 14 residues. V lost 2 bases and J 7 bases, leaving 12 bases between the germline ends. Germline V lookup: CDR1 MDHEN, CDR2 SYDVKM. The CDR3 nucleotides are TGTGCCAGCAGTTTACGGGGGCCTAGGCAGCCCCAGCATTTT. Translating gives CASSLRGPRQPQHF.

The V and J genes are TRBV9 and TRBJ2-7; D perhaps matches TRBD2 (6 bases). V lost 1 base and J lost 3, with 14 bases in between. The CDR3 consists of 15 residues. Germline assignment: CDR1 SGDLS and CDR2 YYNGEE. CDR3 amino acids: CASSVSPGGDYEQYF. CDR3 nucleotide sequence: TGTGCCAGCAGCGTAAGTCCCGGGGGAGACTACGAGCAGTACTTC.

The chain employs TRBV7-6 and TRBJ2-1, with TRBD2 matching 14 bases. CDR3 length equals 19 residues. Germline V lookup: CDR1 SGHVS, CDR2 FNYEAQ. Trimming removed 5 bases from V and 1 base from J; junction bases left unmatched: 10. CDR3 residues: CASSVSGGLAGVSYNEQFF. For the CDR3, the DNA is TGTGCCAGCAGCGTCTCCGGGGGACTAGCGGGGGTTTCCTACAATGAGCAGTTCTTC.